The next 25 T cell receptor beta chains were all read from a single sample in a study of cytomegalovirus exposure and HLA in healthy donors. Primers for the PCR totalled 60 Vbeta and 13 Jbeta. Sequencing used immunoSEQ multiplex PCR; TCRdb keeps in-frame clones, though not all of them. The data hold some 200,000 clones, with approximately 80% observed a single time. What was sequenced was PBMCs. The source of these receptors is a girl aged 10-17 years in good health and CMV-seronegative.

The chain combines TRBV28 with TRBJ2-7, with D perhaps matching TRBD2 (5 bases). Germline V gene data show CDR1 as MDHEN and CDR2 as SYDVKM. The CDR3 spans 14 residues. V lost 2 bases, J lost 7 bases, and 15 bases lay in between. CDR3 protein: CASSLIAPAREQYF. CDR3 nucleotides: TGTGCCAGCAGTTTAATAGCGCCGGCTCGGGAGCAGTACTTC.

There are a few counts of this clone. The final CDR3 position lacks the conserved phenylalanine or tryptophan, pointing to a likely read error. The DNA is left out, because the CDR3 cannot be placed on it with certainty; the CDR3 is given as TCRdb lists it. The chain couples TRBV5-8 to TRBJ1-4. The germline gives CDR1 SGHTS, CDR2 YDEGEE. The length of the CDR3 is 12 amino acids, counting both ends. The CDR3 protein is CASSFQLDWIFG.

J is TRBJ1-5 and V is TRBV5-8; 7 bases align to TRBD1. The germline gives CDR1 SGHTS, CDR2 YDEGEE. The CDR3 has 15 amino acids. V trimming: 0 bases; J trimming: 5 bases; junction bases outside the gene matches: 5. The CDR3 reads CASSLEGAYHQPQHF. CDR3 DNA sequence: TGTGCCAGCAGCTTGGAGGGGGCGTATCATCAGCCCCAGCATTTT.

V usage is TRBV7-8 and J usage is TRBJ2-1, with 7 bases aligning to TRBD2. The CDR3 extends over 14 amino acids. J was trimmed by 10 bases and V by 8 bases; bases with no gene match: 14. Germline lookup yields CDR1 SGHVS and CDR2 FQNEAQ. The CDR3 spells CASANSGLAEEQFF. In DNA form, the CDR3 reads TGTGCCAGCGCCAACAGTGGTCTAGCGGAAGAGCAGTTCTTC.

Here the CDR3 DNA reads TGTGCCAGCAGCGAACCGGGACAGAAGTTCTTC. It specifies CASSEPGQKFF. The rearrangement joins TRBV6-1 to TRBJ2-1; 7 positions match TRBD1. V lost 6 bases to trimming and J lost 14 bases; unmatched junction nucleotides: 7. The length of the CDR3 is 11 residues. Germline CDR1 and CDR2: MNHNS and SASEGT.

The chain links TRBV28 to TRBJ1-5; 10 bases align to TRBD1. The V gene end was trimmed by 5 bases and the J gene end by 0 bases; junction bases not matched to a gene: 10. Germline-derived CDR1 and CDR2 are MDHEN and SYDVKM. The length of the CDR3 is 18 residues. CDR3 protein: CASSGNRDRGYSNQPQHF. In DNA, the CDR3 is TGTGCCAGCAGTGGTAACCGGGACAGGGGCTATAGCAATCAGCCCCAGCATTTT.

The chain carries TRBV5-8 and TRBJ2-6, with 8 positions matching TRBD1. Germline V CDR1 and CDR2: SGHTS, YDEGEE. This CDR3 has 14 residues. With V trimmed by 2 bases and J by 12 bases, 7 bases remained unmatched. The CDR3 DNA sequence: TGTGCCAGCAGCTTACCAGGGGGCCCCTCCGTCCTGACTTTC. Its translation: CASSLPGGPSVLTF.

The chain has TRBV28 and TRBJ1-5, with D uncertain. The CDR3 is 15 amino acids. Deletions cut 6 bases from V and 4 bases from J, with 16 bases between. The germline V gene encodes CDR1 MDHEN and CDR2 SYDVKM. CDR3 region: CASSRRIPQNQPQHF. For the CDR3, the DNA is TGTGCCAGCAGCCGCCGGATTCCACAGAATCAGCCCCAGCATTTT.

The chain is built from TRBV30 and TRBJ2-5; 14 bases match TRBD2. CDR1 and CDR2 from the germline V gene are GTSNPN and SVGIG (reference sequence). Losses at the gene ends were 0 bases for V and 3 bases for J; bases not matched to a gene: 3. This CDR3 spans 16 amino acids. CDR3 in DNA: TGTGCCTGGAGTGTAGGACTAGCGGGAGGAGAAGAGACCCAGTACTTC. Translated: CAWSVGLAGGEETQYF.

This clone was detected only once. The same CDR3 is also encoded by other DNA sequences in this sample. The chain combines TRBV5-1 with TRBJ2-1; the match to TRBD2 covers 13 bases. Germline-derived CDR1 and CDR2 are SGHRS and YFSETQ. This CDR3 is built from 15 residues. J gave up 6 bases and V 1 base, and 1 base lay outside the gene matches. The CDR3 nucleotides read TGCGCCAGCAGCTTGACTAGCGGGAGGGCCAATGAGCAGTTCTTC. Its protein is CASSLTSGRANEQFF.

The rearrangement joins TRBV5-6 to TRBJ2-7, with 12 nucleotides matching TRBD2. The CDR3 runs to 14 residues. Trimming at V came to 5 bases and at J to 5 bases, leaving 5 bases not matched to a gene. Germline V CDR1 and CDR2: SGHDT, YYEEEE. The CDR3 nucleotides are TGTGCCAGCAGGGCGTGGACTAGCGGGAACGAGCAGTACTTC. Protein product: CASRAWTSGNEQYF.

V gene TRBV12-5 combines with J gene TRBJ2-1; 7 nucleotides agree with TRBD2. The CDR3 is made up of 21 amino acids. Germline V lookup: CDR1 LGHNT, CDR2 FRNRAP. Trimming cost V 1 base and J 4 bases; bases outside gene matches: 22. CDR3 nucleotides: TGTGCTAGTGGTTTGGCTAATCCTAGCGGAGCTGCCCGCCTTAGGTACAATGAGCAGTTCTTC. This gives the protein CASGLANPSGAARLRYNEQFF.

The chain carries TRBV6-1 and TRBJ2-5, with TRBD1 matching 7 bases. Germline trimming cut 6 bases from V and 2 bases from J; bases unmatched to any gene: 9. Germline V gives CDR1 MNHNS, CDR2 SASEGT. CDR3 size: 15 residues. The CDR3 region is CASRRARTGQETQYF. In nucleotides, the CDR3 is TGTGCCAGCAGAAGGGCAAGGACAGGACAAGAGACCCAGTACTTC.

The chain links TRBV28 to TRBJ2-1; D might be TRBD2 (6 bases). The V gene's germline CDR1 is MDHEN and CDR2 SYDVKM. CDR3 length equals 12 residues. The V end lost 3 bases, the J end lost 10 bases, and 10 bases lay between the germline ends. CDR3 loop: CASSLRLAEQFF. The CDR3 nucleotides read TGTGCCAGCAGTTTGCGGCTAGCGGAGCAGTTCTTC.

This rearrangement joins TRBV5-1 to TRBJ1-4; the match to TRBD1 covers 9 bases. After removal of 5 bases from V and 5 bases from J, the junction contained 1 base not matched to a gene. CDR1 SGHRS and CDR2 YFSETQ come from the germline V gene. This CDR3 is built from 13 residues. CDR3 coding DNA: TGCGCCAGCAGGGGACAGGGAAATGAAAAACTGTTTTTT. Translation gives CASRGQGNEKLFF.

This sequence joins TRBV30 and TRBJ2-5; D may be TRBD1 (5 bases). CDR3 length equals 12 residues. Looked up from germline, CDR1 is GTSNPN and CDR2 is SVGIG (reference sequence). The germline V and J ends were trimmed by 4 bases and 4 bases, with 10 bases remaining between them. The CDR3 DNA follows: TGTGCCTGGAACCTCCAGGGAGAGACCCAGTACTTC. Translation: CAWNLQGETQYF.

This rearrangement joins TRBV28 to TRBJ2-4; TRBD1 matches 7 bases. This CDR3 region has 15 residues. Germline V CDR1 and CDR2: MDHEN, SYDVKM. The V gene end was trimmed by 8 bases and the J gene end by 8 bases; junction bases not matched to a gene: 15. CDR3 in amino acids: CASREQGPSHHIQYF. The CDR3 DNA follows: TGTGCCAGCCGCGAACAGGGGCCCTCCCACCACATTCAGTACTTC.

The chain uses TRBV7-9 and TRBJ2-5; 8 bases map to TRBD1. The trim removed 6 bases at V and 0 bases at J, leaving 3 bases unmatched. The CDR3 covers 14 residues. Germline assignment: CDR1 SEHNR and CDR2 FQNEAQ (reference sequence). CDR3 sequence reads: CASRRTGYQETQYF. CDR3 coding DNA: TGTGCCAGCAGGAGGACAGGGTACCAAGAGACCCAGTACTTC.

Only a few counts were recorded for this clone. V gene TRBV5-5 combines with J gene TRBJ2-7; the match to TRBD1 covers 7 bases. The CDR3 runs to 13 residues. The V gene's germline CDR1 is SGHKS and CDR2 YYEKEE (reference sequence). Unmatched junction bases numbered 12, after V lost 6 bases and J lost 9 bases. This chain's CDR3 is CASTGTALRGQYF. CDR3 DNA sequence: TGTGCCAGCACCGGGACAGCGCTCAGGGGGCAGTACTTC.

This chain uses TRBV7-6 with TRBJ2-5; D is perhaps TRBD2 (5 bases). The CDR3 loop spans 13 amino acids. The germline gives CDR1 SGHVS, CDR2 FNYEAQ. With 5 bases removed from V and 5 bases from J, the gap between germline ends came to 12 bases. The CDR3 sequence: CASSPKEAETQYF. The DNA of the CDR3 is TGTGCCAGCAGCCCCAAGGAGGCTGAGACCCAGTACTTC.

The chain joins TRBV5-1 to TRBJ2-3; TRBD2 matches at 9 bases. The ends lost 5 bases at V and 0 bases at J; junction bases unmatched: 4. Germline loops: CDR1 SGHRS, CDR2 YFSETQ. The CDR3 runs 15 residues. The CDR3 coding sequence is TGCGCCAGCAGTCCACTAGCGGGTAGCACAGATACGCAGTATTTT. This translates into CASSPLAGSTDTQYF.

The V gene is TRBV6-5, the J gene TRBJ2-3; 11 bases fit TRBD1. This CDR3 comprises 15 residues. J was trimmed by 8 bases and V by 5 bases; bases with no gene match: 9. CDR1 and CDR2 from the germline V gene are MNHEY and SVGAGI. CDR3 sequence: CASSPRDRGGGTQYF. The CDR3 DNA is TGTGCCAGCAGTCCCCGGGACAGGGGGGGAGGTACGCAGTATTTT.

The chain is built from TRBV28 and TRBJ2-2; D might be TRBD2 (5 bases). Germline CDR1 and CDR2: MDHEN and SYDVKM. This CDR3 has 16 amino acids. Trimming pared 3 bases from V and 3 bases from J, leaving 14 bases between. CDR3 amino acids: CASSLSGLRDTGELFF. The CDR3, as DNA: TGTGCCAGCAGTTTGTCCGGGCTGAGGGACACCGGGGAGCTGTTTTTT.

The chain has TRBV19 and TRBJ1-5, with D perhaps TRBD1 (5 bases). From germline, CDR1 is LNHDA and CDR2 SQIVND (reference sequence). Trimming took off 2 bases at V and 2 bases at J, with 13 bases between the two ends. The CDR3 spans 16 residues. As DNA, the CDR3 is TGTGCCAGTAGTATATTTTCCGGCAGGGGCAATCAGCCCCAGCATTTT. Translated, it gives CASSIFSGRGNQPQHF.

The chain combines TRBV28 with TRBJ2-1, with D hard to call. The CDR3 consists of 14 residues. Germline CDR1 is MDHEN and CDR2 is SYDVKM. V gave up 2 bases and J gave up 9 bases, with 14 bases separating them. This chain's CDR3 is CASSLGIERLEQFF. CDR3 DNA: TGTGCCAGCAGTTTAGGTATTGAGCGTCTTGAGCAGTTCTTC.